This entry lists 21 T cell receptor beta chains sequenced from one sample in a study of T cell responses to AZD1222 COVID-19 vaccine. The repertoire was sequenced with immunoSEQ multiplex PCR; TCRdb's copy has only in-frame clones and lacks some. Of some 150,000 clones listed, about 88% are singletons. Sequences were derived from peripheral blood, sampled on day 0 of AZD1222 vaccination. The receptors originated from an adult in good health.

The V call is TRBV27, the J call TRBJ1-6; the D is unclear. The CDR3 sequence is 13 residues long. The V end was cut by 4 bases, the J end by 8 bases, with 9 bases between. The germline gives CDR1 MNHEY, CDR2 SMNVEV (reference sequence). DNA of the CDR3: TGTGCCAGCAGTTCCTTGTCCTATTCACCCCTCCACTTT. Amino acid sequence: CASSSLSYSPLHF.

CDR3 amino acids: CASSRAGAGYEQYF. CDR3 DNA sequence: TGTGCCAGCAGCCGCGCGGGGGCGGGCTACGAGCAGTACTTC. The genes are TRBV7-8 and TRBJ2-7; TRBD2 might be the D (7 bases). Trimming shortened V by 5 bases and J by 3 bases, and 14 bases separated the two germline ends. This CDR3 has 14 amino acids. CDR1 and CDR2 (germline): SGHVS, FQNEAQ.

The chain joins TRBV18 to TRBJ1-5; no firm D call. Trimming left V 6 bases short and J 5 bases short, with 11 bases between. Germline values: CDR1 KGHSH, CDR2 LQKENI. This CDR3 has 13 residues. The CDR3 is CASSPELDQPQHF. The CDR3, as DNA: TGTGCCAGCTCCCCGGAACTGGATCAGCCCCAGCATTTT.

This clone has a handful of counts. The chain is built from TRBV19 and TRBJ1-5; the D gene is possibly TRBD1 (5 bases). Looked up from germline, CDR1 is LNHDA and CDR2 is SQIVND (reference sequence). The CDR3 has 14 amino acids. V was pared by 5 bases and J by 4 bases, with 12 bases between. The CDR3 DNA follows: TGTGCCAGTAGTGGCACAGGACGGAATCAGCCCCAGCATTTT. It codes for CASSGTGRNQPQHF.

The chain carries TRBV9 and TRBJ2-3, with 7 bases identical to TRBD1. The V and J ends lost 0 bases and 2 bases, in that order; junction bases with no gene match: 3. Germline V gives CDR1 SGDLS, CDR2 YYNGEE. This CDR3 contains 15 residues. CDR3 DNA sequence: TGTGCCAGCAGCGTAGGGGGACAGTCCACAGATACGCAGTATTTT. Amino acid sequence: CASSVGGQSTDTQYF.

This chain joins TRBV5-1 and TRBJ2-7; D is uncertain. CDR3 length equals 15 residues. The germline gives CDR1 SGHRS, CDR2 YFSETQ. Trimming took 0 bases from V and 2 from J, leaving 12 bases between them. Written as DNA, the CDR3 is TGCGCCAGCAGCTTGGCCAATCCACCAACCTACGAGCAGTACTTC. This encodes CASSLANPPTYEQYF.

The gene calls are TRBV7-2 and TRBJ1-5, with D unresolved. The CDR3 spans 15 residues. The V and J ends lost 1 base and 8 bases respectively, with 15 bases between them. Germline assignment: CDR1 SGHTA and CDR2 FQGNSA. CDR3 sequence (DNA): TGTGCCAGCAGCTTAGGAGGACGGGTCCGAGAGCCCCAGCATTTT. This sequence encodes CASSLGGRVREPQHF.

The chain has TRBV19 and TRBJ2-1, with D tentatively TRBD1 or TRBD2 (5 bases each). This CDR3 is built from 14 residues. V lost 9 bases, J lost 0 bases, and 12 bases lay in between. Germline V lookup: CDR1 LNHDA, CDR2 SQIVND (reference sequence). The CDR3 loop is CASRDASSYNEQFF. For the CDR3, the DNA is TGTGCCAGCCGGGACGCCAGCTCCTACAATGAGCAGTTCTTC.

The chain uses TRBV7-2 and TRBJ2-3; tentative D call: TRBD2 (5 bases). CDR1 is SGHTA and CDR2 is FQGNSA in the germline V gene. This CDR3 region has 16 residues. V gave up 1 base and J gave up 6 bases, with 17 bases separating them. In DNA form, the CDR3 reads TGTGCCAGCAGCTTAGATCCGGGAACAAACCAGGATACGCAGTATTTT. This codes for CASSLDPGTNQDTQYF.

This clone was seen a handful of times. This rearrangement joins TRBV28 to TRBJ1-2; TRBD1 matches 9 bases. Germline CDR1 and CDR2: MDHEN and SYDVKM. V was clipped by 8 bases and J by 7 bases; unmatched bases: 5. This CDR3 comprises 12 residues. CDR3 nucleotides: TGTGCCAGCCTAGGACAGGGGTCTGGCTACACCTTC. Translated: CASLGQGSGYTF.

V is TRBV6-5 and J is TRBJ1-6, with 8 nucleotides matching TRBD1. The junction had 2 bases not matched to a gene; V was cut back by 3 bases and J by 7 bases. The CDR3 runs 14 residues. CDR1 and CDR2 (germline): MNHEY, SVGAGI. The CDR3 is CASSYDRGNSPLHF. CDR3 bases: TGTGCCAGCAGTTATGACAGGGGAAATTCACCCCTCCACTTT.

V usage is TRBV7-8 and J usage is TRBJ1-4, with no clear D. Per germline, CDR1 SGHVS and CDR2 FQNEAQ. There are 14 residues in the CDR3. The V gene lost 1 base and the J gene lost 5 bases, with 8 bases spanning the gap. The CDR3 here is CASSLGRMNEKLFF. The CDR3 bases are TGTGCCAGCAGCTTAGGCCGGATGAATGAAAAACTGTTTTTT.

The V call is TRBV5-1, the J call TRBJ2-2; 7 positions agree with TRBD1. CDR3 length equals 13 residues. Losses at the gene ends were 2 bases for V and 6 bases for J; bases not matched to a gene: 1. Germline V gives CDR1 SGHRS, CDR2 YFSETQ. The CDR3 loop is CASSFTGAGELFF. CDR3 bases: TGCGCCAGCAGCTTCACAGGGGCCGGGGAGCTGTTTTTT.

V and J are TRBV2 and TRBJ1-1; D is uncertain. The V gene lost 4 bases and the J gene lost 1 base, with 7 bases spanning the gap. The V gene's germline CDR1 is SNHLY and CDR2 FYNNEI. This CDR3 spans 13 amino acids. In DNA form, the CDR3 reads TGTGCCAGCAGTGTTGTAGAGAACACTGAAGCTTTCTTT. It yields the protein CASSVVENTEAFF.

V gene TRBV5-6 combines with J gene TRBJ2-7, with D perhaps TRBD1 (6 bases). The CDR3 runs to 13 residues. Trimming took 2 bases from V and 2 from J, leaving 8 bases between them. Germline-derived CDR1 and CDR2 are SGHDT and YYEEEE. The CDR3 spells CASSFRTAYEQYF. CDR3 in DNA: TGTGCCAGCAGCTTTAGGACAGCCTACGAGCAGTACTTC.

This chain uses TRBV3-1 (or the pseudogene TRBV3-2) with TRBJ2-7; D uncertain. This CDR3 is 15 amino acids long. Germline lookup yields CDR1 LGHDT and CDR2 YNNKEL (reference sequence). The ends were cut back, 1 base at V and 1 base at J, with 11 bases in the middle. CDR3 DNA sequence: TGTGCCAGCAGCCAAGCAGGTGCAGGTTCCTACGAGCAGTACTTC. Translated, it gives CASSQAGAGSYEQYF.

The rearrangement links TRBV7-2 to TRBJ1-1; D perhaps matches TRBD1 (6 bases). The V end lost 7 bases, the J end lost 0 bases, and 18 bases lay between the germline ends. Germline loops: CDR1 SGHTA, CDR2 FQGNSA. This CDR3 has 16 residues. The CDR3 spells CASTHRAGELNTEAFF. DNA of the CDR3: TGTGCCAGCACCCATCGGGCAGGGGAGTTGAACACTGAAGCTTTCTTT.

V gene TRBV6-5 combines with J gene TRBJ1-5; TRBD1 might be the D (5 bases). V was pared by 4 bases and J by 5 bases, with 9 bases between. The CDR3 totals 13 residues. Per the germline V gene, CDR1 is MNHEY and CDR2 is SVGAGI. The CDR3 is CASSSGMDQPQHF. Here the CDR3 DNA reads TGTGCCAGCAGTTCAGGGATGGATCAGCCCCAGCATTTT.

This chain's CDR3 is CASRVPTGVTDTQYF. CDR3 bases: TGTGCCAGCAGAGTTCCTACGGGGGTAACAGATACGCAGTATTTT. This chain uses TRBV6-5 with TRBJ2-3; TRBD2 might be the D (6 bases). Between the trimmed V and J ends, which lost 6 bases and 3 bases, there was a span of 16 bases. Looked up from germline, CDR1 is MNHEY and CDR2 is SVGAGI. CDR3 length equals 15 residues.

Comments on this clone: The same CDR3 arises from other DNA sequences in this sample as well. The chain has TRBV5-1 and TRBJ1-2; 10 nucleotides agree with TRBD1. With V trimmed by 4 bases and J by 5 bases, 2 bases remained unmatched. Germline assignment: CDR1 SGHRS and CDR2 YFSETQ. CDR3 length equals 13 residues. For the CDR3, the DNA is TGCGCCAGCAGCCCGGGACAGGGGTATGGCTACACCTTC. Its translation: CASSPGQGYGYTF.

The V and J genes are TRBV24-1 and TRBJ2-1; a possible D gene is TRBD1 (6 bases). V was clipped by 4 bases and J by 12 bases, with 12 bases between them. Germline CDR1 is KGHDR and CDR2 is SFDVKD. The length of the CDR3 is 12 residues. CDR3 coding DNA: TGTGCCACCAGTGACCCTGCCAGGGGGCAGTTCTTC. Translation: CATSDPARGQFF.